This T cell receptor beta chain stems from a study of graft-versus-host responses after intestinal transplantation. Study overall: Multivisceral, liver-intestinal, or isolated intestinal transplants were given to recipients. Findings of the study overall: Across patients carrying graft-donor T cell macrochimerism, allografts held high graft-versus-host to host-versus-graft clonal ratios. Analysis identified GvH clones in recipient marrow, with some appearing first in ileum or blood.

Measured with immunoSEQ multiplex PCR; TCRdb has only the in-frame clones, and not every one. The sample yields 75,000 to 90,000 clones, 85% to 90% seen once. In the case of this clone: No antigen is known for it.

The TCR sequence derives from a human donor who received an intestinal transplant. The sample was unstimulated CD4+ T cells sorted from spleen or lymph node cells, taken before intestinal transplant.

The CDR3 DNA reads as TGTGCCAGCAGCTTAGGACGGGGTAATGGAAACACCATATATTTT. It encodes CASSLGRGNGNTIYF. The rearrangement links TRBV7-9 to TRBJ1-3; D unclear. CDR3 length: 15 residues. Trimming took off 1 base at V and 3 bases at J, with 10 bases between the two ends. Germline V CDR1 and CDR2: SEHNR, FQNEAQ (reference sequence).